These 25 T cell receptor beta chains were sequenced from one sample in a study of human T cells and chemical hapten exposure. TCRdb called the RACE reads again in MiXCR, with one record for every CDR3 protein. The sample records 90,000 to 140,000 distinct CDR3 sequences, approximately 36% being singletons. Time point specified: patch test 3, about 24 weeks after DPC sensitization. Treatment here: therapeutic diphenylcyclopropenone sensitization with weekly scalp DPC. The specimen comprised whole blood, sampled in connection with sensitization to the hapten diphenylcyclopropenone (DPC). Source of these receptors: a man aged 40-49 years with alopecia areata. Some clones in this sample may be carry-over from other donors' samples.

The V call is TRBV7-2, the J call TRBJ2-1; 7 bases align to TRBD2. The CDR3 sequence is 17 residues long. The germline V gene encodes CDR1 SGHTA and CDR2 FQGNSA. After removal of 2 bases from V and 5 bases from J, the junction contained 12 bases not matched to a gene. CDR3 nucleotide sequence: TGTGCCAGCAGCTTAATGCAGACTAGCAATAGGGACAATGAGCAGTTCTTC. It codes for CASSLMQTSNRDNEQFF.

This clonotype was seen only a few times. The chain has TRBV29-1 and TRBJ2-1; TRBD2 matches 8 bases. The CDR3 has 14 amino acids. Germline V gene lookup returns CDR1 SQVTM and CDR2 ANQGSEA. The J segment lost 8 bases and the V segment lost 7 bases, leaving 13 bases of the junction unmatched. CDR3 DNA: TGCAGCGCCCGGGACGGGGGGGGGGTAGATGAGCAGTTCTTC. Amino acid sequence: CSARDGGGVDEQFF.

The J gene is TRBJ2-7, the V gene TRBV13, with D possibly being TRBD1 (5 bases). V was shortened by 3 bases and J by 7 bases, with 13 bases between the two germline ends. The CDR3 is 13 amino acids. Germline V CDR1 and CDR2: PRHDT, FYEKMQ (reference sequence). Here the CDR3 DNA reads TGTGCCAGCAGCTTTCGACAGCAACGGGAGCAGTACTTC. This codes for CASSFRQQREQYF.

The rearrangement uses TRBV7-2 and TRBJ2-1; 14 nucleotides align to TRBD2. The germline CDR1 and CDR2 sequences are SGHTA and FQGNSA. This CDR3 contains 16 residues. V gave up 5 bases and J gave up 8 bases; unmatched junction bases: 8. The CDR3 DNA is TGTGCCAGCAGCATTCGACTAGCGGGAGGGCCCCATGAGCAGTTCTTC. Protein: CASSIRLAGGPHEQFF.

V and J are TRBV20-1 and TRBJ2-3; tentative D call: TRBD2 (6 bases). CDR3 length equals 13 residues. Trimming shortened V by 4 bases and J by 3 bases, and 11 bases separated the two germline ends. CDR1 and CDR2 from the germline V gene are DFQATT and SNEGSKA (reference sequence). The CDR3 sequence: CSATLGGTDTQYF. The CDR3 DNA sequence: TGCAGTGCTACCCTAGGAGGGACAGATACGCAGTATTTT.

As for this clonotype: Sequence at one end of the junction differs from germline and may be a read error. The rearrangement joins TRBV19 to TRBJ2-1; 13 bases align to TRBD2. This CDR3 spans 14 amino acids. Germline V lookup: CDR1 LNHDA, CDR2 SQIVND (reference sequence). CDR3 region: CASSVRTSGGGGVF. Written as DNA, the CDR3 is TGTGCCAGTAGTGTCCGGACTAGCGGGGGAGGGGGGGTCTTC.

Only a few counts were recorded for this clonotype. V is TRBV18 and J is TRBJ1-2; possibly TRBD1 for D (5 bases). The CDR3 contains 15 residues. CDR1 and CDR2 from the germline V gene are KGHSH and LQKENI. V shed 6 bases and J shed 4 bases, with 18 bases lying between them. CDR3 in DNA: TGTGCCAGCTCGGGGGACGGACTGACGATCTATGGCTACACCTTC. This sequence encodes CASSGDGLTIYGYTF. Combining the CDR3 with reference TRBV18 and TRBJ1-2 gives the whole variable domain NAGVMQNPRHLVRRRGQEARLRCSPMKGHSHVYWYRQLPEEGLKFMVYLQKENIIDESGMPKERFSAEFPKEGPSILRIQQVVRGDSAAYFCASSGDGLTIYGYTFGSGTRLTVV.

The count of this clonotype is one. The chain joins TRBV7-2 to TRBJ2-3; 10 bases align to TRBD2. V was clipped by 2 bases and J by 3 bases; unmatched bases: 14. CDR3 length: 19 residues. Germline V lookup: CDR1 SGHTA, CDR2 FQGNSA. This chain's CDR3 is CASSLRSLAGVGRTDTQYF. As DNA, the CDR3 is TGTGCCAGCAGCTTAAGGTCCCTAGCGGGAGTCGGTAGGACAGATACGCAGTATTTT.

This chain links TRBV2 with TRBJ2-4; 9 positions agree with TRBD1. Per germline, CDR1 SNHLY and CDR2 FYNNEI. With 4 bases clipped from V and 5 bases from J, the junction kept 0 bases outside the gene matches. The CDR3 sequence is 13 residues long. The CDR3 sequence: CASSGTGENIQYF. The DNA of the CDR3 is TGTGCCAGCAGTGGGACAGGGGAAAACATTCAGTACTTC.

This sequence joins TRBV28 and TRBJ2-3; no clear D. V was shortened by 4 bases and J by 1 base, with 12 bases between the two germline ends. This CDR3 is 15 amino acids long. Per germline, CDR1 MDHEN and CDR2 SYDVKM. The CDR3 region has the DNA TGTGCCAGCAGTTCCGCAGGCACGGGCACAGATACGCAGTATTTT. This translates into CASSSAGTGTDTQYF.

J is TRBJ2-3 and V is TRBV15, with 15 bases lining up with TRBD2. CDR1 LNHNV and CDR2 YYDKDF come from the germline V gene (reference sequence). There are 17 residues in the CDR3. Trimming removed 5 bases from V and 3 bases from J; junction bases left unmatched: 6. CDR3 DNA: TGTGCCACCAGCCGTGGGACTAGCGGGAGGCTGACAGATACGCAGTATTTT. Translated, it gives CATSRGTSGRLTDTQYF.

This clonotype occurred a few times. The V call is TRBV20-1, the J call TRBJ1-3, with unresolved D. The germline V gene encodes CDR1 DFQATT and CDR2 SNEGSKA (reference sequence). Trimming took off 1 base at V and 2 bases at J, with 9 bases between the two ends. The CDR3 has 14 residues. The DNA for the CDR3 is TGCAGTGCTAGAGTCGAAACTGCTGGAAACACCATATATTTT. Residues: CSARVETAGNTIYF.

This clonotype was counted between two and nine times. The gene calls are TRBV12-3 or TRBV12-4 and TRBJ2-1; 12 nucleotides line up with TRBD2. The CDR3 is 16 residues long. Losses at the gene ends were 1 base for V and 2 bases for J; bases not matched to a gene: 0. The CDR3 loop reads CASSLGTSGTYNEQFF. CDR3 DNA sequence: TGTGCCAGCAGTTTAGGGACTAGCGGGACCTACAATGAGCAGTTCTTC.

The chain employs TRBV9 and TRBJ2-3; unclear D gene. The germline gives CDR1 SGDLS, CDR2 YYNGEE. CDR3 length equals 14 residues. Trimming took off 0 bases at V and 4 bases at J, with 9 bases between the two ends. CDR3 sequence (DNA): TGTGCCAGCAGCGTAGGCAGGAGTGCAGATACGCAGTATTTT. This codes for CASSVGRSADTQYF.

The CDR3 DNA follows: TGTGCCAGCGAGAGGGGGAGGCTCGGCAATCAGCCCCAGCATTTT. Translating it yields CASERGRLGNQPQHF. This chain links TRBV2 with TRBJ1-5, with D perhaps TRBD1 (6 bases). The CDR3 extends over 15 amino acids. The germline V gene encodes CDR1 SNHLY and CDR2 FYNNEI. The V gene lost 8 bases and the J gene lost 2 bases, with 16 bases spanning the gap.

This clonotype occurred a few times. DNA of the CDR3: TGTGCCATCAGTGAGTACGCGGATACCTACGAGCAGTACTTC. The encoded protein is CAISEYADTYEQYF. The V gene is TRBV10-3, the J gene TRBJ2-7; D gene unclear. Germline CDR1 ENHRY, CDR2 SYGVKD. V lost 1 base and J lost 2, with 9 bases in between. CDR3 length: 14 residues.

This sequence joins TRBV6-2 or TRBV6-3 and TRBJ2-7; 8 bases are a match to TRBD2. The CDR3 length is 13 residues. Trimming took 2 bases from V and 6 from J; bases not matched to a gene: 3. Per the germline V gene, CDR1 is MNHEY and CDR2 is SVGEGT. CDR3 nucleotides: TGTGCCAGCAGTTACCGGGAGGGCGGCGAGCAGTACGTC. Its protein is CASSYREGGEQYV.

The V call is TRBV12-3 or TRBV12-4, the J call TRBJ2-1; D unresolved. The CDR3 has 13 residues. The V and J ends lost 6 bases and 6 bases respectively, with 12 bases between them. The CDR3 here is CASRNSGFNEQFF. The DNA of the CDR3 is TGTGCCAGCAGGAACAGTGGGTTCAATGAGCAGTTCTTC.

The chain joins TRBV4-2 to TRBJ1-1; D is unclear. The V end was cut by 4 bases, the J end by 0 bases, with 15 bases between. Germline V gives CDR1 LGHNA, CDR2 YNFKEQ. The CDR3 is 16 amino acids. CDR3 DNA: TGTGCCAGCAGCCCATCTTCTTTAACCCTGAACACTGAAGCTTTCTTT. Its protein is CASSPSSLTLNTEAFF.

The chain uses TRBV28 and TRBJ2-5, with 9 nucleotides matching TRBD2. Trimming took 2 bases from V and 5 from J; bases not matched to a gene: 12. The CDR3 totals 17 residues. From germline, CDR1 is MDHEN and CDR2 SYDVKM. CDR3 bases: TGTGCCAGCAGTTTAGCGGGAGGGCCTCGGCTTTATGAGACCCAGTACTTC. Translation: CASSLAGGPRLYETQYF.

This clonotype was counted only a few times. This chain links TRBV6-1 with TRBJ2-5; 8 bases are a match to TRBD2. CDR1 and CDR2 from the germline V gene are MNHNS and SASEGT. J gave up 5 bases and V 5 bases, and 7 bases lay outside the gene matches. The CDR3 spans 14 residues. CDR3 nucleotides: TGTGCCAGCAGTCCGGGACTAGTCTTGGAGACCCAGTACTTC. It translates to CASSPGLVLETQYF.

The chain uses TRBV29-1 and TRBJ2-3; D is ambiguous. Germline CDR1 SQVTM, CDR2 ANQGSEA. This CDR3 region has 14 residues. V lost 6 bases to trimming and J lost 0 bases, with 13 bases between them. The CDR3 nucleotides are TGCAGCGTCGTAGGCCTCACTAGCACAGATACGCAGTATTTT. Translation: CSVVGLTSTDTQYF.

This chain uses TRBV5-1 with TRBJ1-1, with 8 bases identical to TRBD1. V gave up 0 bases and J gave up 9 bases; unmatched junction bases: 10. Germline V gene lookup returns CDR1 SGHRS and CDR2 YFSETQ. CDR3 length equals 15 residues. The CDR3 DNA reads TGCGCCAGCAGCTTGGAACAAGGACAGGGCATTCAAGCTTTCTTT. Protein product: CASSLEQGQGIQAFF. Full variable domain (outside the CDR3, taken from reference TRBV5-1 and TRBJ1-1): KAGVTQTPRYLIKTRGQQVTLSCSPISGHRSVSWYQQTPGQGLQFLFEYFSETQRNKGNFPGRFSGRQFSNSRSEMNVSTLELGDSALYLCASSLEQGQGIQAFFGQGTRLTVV.

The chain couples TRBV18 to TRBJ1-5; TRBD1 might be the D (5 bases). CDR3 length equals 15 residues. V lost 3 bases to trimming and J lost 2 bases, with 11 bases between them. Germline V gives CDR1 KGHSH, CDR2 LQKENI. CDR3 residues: CASSPPGIGNQPQHF. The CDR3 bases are TGTGCCAGCTCACCTCCAGGGATCGGCAATCAGCCCCAGCATTTT.

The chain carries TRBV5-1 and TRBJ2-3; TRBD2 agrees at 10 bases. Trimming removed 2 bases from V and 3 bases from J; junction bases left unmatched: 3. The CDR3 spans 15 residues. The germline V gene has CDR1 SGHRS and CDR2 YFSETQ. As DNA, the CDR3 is TGCGCCAGCAGCTTAGGGACTAGCGAGACAGATACGCAGTATTTT. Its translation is CASSLGTSETDTQYF.